Listed below are T cell receptor beta chains from one sample, sequenced in a study of blood T cell repertoires in COVID-19. Clones were read by immunoSEQ multiplex PCR, and TCRdb kept only the in-frame ones, dropping some. Among almost 400,000 clones, around nine tenths were seen once, and the ten largest hold 1.5% to 2%. The sample consisted of PBMCs or T cells enriched from blood (not recorded which). Source of these receptors: a woman younger than 45 who had recovered from COVID-19. CDR3s include the opening cysteine and the closing phenylalanine or tryptophan. The D gene is left open where the match is weak. The size field is filled for only some rows; it gives once, few, many or a size class.

clone_size	v_call	j_call	d_call	cdr3_aa	cdr3_nt
once	TRBV11-2	TRBJ2-1	TRBD2	CASSLELAGSSSYNEQFF	TGTGCCAGCAGCTTAGAACTAGCGGGTTCTAGCTCCTACAATGAGCAGTTCTTC
-	TRBV5-3	TRBJ1-1	TRBD1	CARSLWTGDDTTEAFF	TGTGCCAGAAGCTTATGGACAGGGGACGACACCACTGAAGCTTTCTTT
-	TRBV9	TRBJ1-2	-	CASSDLGYGYTF	TGTGCCAGCAGCGACCTAGGTTATGGCTACACCTTC
-	TRBV18	TRBJ1-1	-	CASSVGHRGNTEAFF	TGTGCCAGCTCGGTCGGTCACCGGGGGAACACTGAAGCTTTCTTT
-	TRBV7-4	TRBJ2-3	TRBD2	CASSFLAGSLDTQYF	TGTGCCAGCAGCTTCCTAGCGGGATCATTGGATACGCAGTATTTT
-	TRBV29-1	TRBJ1-1	-	CSVAQISGTMNTEAFF	TGCAGCGTTGCACAAATCTCGGGAACCATGAACACTGAAGCTTTCTTT
-	TRBV10-3	TRBJ2-5	TRBD2	CAIRSDAGGDKETQYF	TGTGCCATCCGGTCGGATGCGGGGGGGGATAAAGAGACCCAGTACTTC
-	TRBV7-9	TRBJ1-3	TRBD1	CASSLAGTGKSGNTIYF	TGTGCCAGCAGCTTAGCAGGGACAGGGAAGTCTGGAAACACCATATATTTT
-	TRBV5-1	TRBJ1-5	TRBD1	CASSFGTGGQPQHF	TGCGCCAGCAGCTTTGGGACAGGCGGTCAGCCCCAGCATTTT
few	TRBV19	TRBJ2-1	TRBD1	CASSVLTGKRQFF	TGTGCCAGTAGTGTCCTGACAGGGAAAAGGCAGTTCTTC
-	TRBV28	TRBJ1-1	TRBD1	CASSFLGTGNTEAFF	TGTGCCAGCAGTTTTCTCGGGACAGGGAACACTGAAGCTTTCTTT
-	TRBV4-1	TRBJ1-1	-	CASSQGQWDTEAFF	TGCGCCAGCAGCCAAGGACAATGGGACACTGAAGCTTTCTTT
-	TRBV7-9	TRBJ2-2	-	CASSLAFYRVGTNTGELFF	TGTGCCAGCAGCTTAGCGTTTTATCGGGTCGGGACGAACACCGGGGAGCTGTTTTTT
-	TRBV2	TRBJ2-5	TRBD2	CASRLAGGETQYF	TGTGCCAGCCGGCTAGCGGGTGGGGAGACCCAGTACTTC
-	TRBV7-3	TRBJ2-2	-	CASSLPGTGELFF	TGTGCCAGCAGCCTCCCGGGCACCGGGGAGCTGTTTTTT
-	TRBV9	TRBJ2-7	TRBD1	CASSVEPRTGDQKYF	TGTGCCAGCAGCGTAGAGCCCCGGACAGGGGATCAGAAGTACTTC
-	TRBV6-1	TRBJ2-1	TRBD1	CASSEDRGSYNEQFF	TGTGCCAGCAGTGAAGACAGGGGGTCCTACAATGAGCAGTTCTTC
-	TRBV29-1	TRBJ2-7	TRBD1	CSVSTGTGHEQYF	TGCAGCGTTTCTACCGGGACAGGGCATGAGCAGTACTTC
-	TRBV23-1	TRBJ2-7	-	CASSQSFPGQSYEQYF	TGCGCCAGCAGTCAATCTTTCCCCGGACAGTCCTACGAGCAGTACTTC
-	TRBV29-1	TRBJ2-1	TRBD2	CSVDLTSGSYNEQFF	TGCAGCGTAGACCTGACTAGCGGATCCTACAATGAGCAGTTCTTC
once	TRBV13	TRBJ2-7	-	CASSLVSPKGYEQYF	TGTGCCAGCAGCTTAGTGAGTCCAAAGGGGTACGAGCAGTACTTC
-	TRBV6-4	TRBJ2-3	TRBD2	CASSDLLGTSGKGVPDTDTQYF	TGTGCCAGCAGTGACCTCTTGGGGACTAGCGGGAAAGGGGTGCCCGACACAGATACGCAGTATTTT
-	TRBV12-3/TRBV12-4	TRBJ2-1	-	CASSSDNEQFF	TGTGCCAGCAGTTCCGACAATGAGCAGTTCTTC
-	TRBV6-5	TRBJ1-2	-	CASRNTGGAGGYTF	TGTGCCAGCCGAAACACCGGGGGGGCAGGGGGCTACACCTTC
once	TRBV15	TRBJ1-4	TRBD1	CATSSPPRQGNPKATNEKLFF	TGTGCCACCAGCAGCCCCCCAAGACAGGGTAACCCTAAAGCAACTAATGAAAAACTGTTTTTT
-	TRBV28	TRBJ1-1	TRBD1	CASSEGQRQAFF	TGTGCCAGCAGTGAGGGACAGCGGCAAGCTTTCTTT
-	TRBV5-6	TRBJ2-2	-	CASSSFLQGNTGELFF	TGTGCCAGCAGCTCTTTCTTACAGGGAAACACCGGGGAGCTGTTTTTT
-	TRBV7-3	TRBJ2-5	-	CASSLSGPLGVTRSQETQYF	TGTGCCAGCAGCTTAAGTGGACCGCTAGGGGTCACAAGGAGTCAAGAGACCCAGTACTTC
-	TRBV28	TRBJ2-7	-	CASSSPGKQYF	TGTGCCAGCAGTTCACCGGGAAAGCAGTACTTC
-	TRBV20-1	TRBJ1-6	-	CSANEFQGFNSPLHF	TGCAGTGCTAATGAATTTCAGGGGTTCAATTCACCCCTCCACTTT
-	TRBV9	TRBJ1-2	-	CASSGLQGSGNYGYTF	TGTGCCAGCAGCGGATTACAGGGTAGTGGTAACTATGGCTACACCTTC
-	TRBV27	TRBJ2-5	-	CASSLHGQSYQETQYF	TGTGCCAGCAGTTTACACGGACAGTCGTACCAAGAGACCCAGTACTTC
-	TRBV10-1	TRBJ2-3	-	CASSSGERSTDTQYF	TGCGCCAGCAGTTCGGGAGAGAGGAGCACAGATACGCAGTATTTT
-	TRBV3-1/TRBV3-2	TRBJ1-1	-	CASSRDSEAFF	TGTGCCAGCAGCCGTGACAGTGAAGCTTTCTTT
-	TRBV27	TRBJ1-1	-	CASSLGLGLLDTEAFF	TGTGCCAGCAGTTTGGGTCTGGGGCTTCTGGACACTGAAGCTTTCTTT
-	TRBV6-5	TRBJ1-1	-	CASNYQGNTEAFF	TGTGCCAGCAATTATCAGGGGAACACTGAAGCTTTCTTT
-	TRBV7-8	TRBJ1-3	TRBD1	CASILGTVQSGNTIYF	TGTGCCAGCATCCTGGGGACAGTTCAGTCTGGAAACACCATATATTTT
-	TRBV19	TRBJ2-5	-	CASSLGGRGGETQYF	TGTGCCAGTAGTTTGGGCGGGAGAGGGGGAGAGACCCAGTACTTC
-	TRBV7-3	TRBJ2-5	TRBD2	CASSSREGETQYF	TGTGCCAGCAGCTCTCGGGAGGGAGAGACCCAGTACTTC
-	TRBV27	TRBJ2-1	TRBD1	CASSSQGVPRNEQFF	TGTGCCAGCAGTTCCCAGGGGGTACCTCGAAATGAGCAGTTCTTC
-	TRBV5-6	TRBJ1-2	-	CASSADKFYYGYTF	TGTGCCAGCAGCGCGGACAAATTCTACTATGGCTACACCTTC
-	TRBV11-1	TRBJ2-7	-	CASSLFNSYEQYF	TGTGCCAGCAGCTTATTCAACTCCTACGAGCAGTACTTC
-	TRBV5-6	TRBJ1-1	-	CASSLGGTRENTEAFF	TGTGCCAGCAGCTTGGGGGGCACAAGGGAGAACACTGAAGCTTTCTTT
-	TRBV2	TRBJ1-5	TRBD1	CASRKGTGGNQPQHF	TGTGCCAGCAGGAAGGGGACAGGGGGGAATCAGCCCCAGCATTTT
-	TRBV4-3	TRBJ1-2	-	CASSQRWTDTNYGYTF	TGCGCCAGCAGCCAGAGATGGACAGACACTAACTATGGCTACACCTTC
once	TRBV15	TRBJ2-7	TRBD1	CATSRDQIRTGGSYEQYF	TGTGCCACCAGCAGAGATCAGATTAGGACAGGGGGATCCTACGAGCAGTACTTC
-	TRBV28	TRBJ1-4	-	CASSLPQGGEKLFF	TGTGCCAGCAGTTTACCGCAGGGTGGCGAAAAACTGTTTTTT